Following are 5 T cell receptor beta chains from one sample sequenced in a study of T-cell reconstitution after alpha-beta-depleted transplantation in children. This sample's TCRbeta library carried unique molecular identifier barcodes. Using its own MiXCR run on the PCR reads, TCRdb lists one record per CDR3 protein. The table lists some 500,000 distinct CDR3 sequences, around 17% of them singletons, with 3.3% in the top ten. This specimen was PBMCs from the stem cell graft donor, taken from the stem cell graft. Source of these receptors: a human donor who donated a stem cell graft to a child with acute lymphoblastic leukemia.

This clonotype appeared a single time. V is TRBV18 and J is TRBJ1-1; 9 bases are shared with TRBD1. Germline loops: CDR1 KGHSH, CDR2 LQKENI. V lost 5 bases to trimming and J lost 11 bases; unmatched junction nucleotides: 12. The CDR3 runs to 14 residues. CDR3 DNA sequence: TGTGCCAGCTCAGGGGGACAGGGCCACGCCTTGGCTTTCTTT. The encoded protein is CASSGGQGHALAFF.

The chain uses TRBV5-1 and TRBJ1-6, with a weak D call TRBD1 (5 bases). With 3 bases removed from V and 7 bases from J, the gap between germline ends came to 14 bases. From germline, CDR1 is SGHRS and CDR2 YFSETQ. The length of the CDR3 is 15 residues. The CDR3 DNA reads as TGCGCCAGCAGCTGGGACTTTTTGGAGAATTCACCCCTCCACTTT. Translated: CASSWDFLENSPLHF.

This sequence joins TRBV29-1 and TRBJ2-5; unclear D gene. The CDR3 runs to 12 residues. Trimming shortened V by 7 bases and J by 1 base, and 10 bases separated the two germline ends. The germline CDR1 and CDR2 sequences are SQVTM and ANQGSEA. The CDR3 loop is CSGRAVQETQYF. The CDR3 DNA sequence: TGCAGCGGGCGCGCAGTCCAAGAGACCCAGTACTTC.

DNA for the CDR3: TGTGCCTGGAGGACCGGGGTCGGAGCTTTCTTT. Translation: CAWRTGVGAFF. The chain recombines TRBV30 with TRBJ1-1; D gene unclear. Germline V gene lookup returns CDR1 GTSNPN and CDR2 SVGIG (reference sequence). The CDR3 loop spans 11 amino acids. With 3 bases removed from V and 10 bases from J, the gap between germline ends came to 12 bases.

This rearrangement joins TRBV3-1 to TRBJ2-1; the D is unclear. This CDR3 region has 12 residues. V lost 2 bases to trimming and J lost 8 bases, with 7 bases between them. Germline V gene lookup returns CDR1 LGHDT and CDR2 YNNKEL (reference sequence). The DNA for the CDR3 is TGTGCCAGCAGCCAAAGACTCCATGAGCAGTTCTTC. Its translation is CASSQRLHEQFF.